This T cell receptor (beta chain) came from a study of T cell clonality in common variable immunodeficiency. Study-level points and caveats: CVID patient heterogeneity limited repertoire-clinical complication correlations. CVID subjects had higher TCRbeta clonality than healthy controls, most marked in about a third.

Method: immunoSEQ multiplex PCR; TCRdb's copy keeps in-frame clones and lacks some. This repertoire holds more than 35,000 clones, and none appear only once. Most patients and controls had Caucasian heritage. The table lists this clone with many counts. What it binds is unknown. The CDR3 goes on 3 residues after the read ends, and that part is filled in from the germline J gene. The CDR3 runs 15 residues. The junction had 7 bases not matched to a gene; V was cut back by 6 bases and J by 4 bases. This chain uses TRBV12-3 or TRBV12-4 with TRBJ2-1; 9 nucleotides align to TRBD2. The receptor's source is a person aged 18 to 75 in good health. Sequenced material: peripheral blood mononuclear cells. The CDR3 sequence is CASRPQREVYNEQFF. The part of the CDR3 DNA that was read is TGTGCCAGCAGACCCCAGCGGGAGGTTTACAATGAG.